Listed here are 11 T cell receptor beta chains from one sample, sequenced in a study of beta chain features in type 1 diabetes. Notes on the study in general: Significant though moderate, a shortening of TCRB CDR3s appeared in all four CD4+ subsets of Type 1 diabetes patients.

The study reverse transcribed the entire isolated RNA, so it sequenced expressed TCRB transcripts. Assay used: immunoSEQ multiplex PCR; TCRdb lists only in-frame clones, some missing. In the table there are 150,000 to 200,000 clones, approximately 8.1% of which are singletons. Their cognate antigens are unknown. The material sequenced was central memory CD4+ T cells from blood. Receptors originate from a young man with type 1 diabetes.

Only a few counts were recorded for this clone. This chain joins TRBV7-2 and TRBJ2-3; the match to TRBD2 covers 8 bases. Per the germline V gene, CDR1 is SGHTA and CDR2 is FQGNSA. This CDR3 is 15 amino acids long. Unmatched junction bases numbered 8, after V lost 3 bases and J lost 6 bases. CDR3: CASSFSGGRSDTQYF. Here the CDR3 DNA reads TGTGCCAGCAGCTTTTCGGGCGGGAGGAGCGATACGCAGTATTTT.

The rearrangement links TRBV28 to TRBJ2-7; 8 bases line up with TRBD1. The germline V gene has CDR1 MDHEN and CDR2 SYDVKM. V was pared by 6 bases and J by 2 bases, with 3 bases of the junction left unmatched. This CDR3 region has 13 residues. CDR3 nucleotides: TGTGCCAGCAGGACAGGGGTTACCTACGAGCAGTACTTC. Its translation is CASRTGVTYEQYF.

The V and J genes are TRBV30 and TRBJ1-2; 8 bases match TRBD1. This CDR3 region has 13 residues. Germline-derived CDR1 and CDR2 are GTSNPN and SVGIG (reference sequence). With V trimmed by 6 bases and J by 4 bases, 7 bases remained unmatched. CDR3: CACRWTGSYGYTF. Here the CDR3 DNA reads TGTGCCTGCCGCTGGACAGGGTCCTATGGCTACACCTTC.

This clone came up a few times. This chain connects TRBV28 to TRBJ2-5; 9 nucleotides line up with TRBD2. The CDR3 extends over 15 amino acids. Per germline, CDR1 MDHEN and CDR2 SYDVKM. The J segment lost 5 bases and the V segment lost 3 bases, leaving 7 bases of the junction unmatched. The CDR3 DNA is TGTGCCAGCAGTTTCGGGCGGGGGGGTGTGGAGACCCAGTACTTC. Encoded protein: CASSFGRGGVETQYF. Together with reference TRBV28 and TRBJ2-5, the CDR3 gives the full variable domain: DVKVTQSSRYLVKRTGEKVFLECVQDMDHENMFWYRQDPGLGLRLIYFSYDVKMKEKGDIPEGYSVSREKKERFSLILESASTNQTSMYLCASSFGRGGVETQYFGPGTRLLVL.

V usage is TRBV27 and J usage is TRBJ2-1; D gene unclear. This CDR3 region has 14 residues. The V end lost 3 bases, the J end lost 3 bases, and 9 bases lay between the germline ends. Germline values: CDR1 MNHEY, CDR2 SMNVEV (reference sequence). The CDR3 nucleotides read TGTGCCAGCAGTTTGGGCCTTTACTACAATGAGCAGTTCTTC. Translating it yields CASSLGLYYNEQFF.

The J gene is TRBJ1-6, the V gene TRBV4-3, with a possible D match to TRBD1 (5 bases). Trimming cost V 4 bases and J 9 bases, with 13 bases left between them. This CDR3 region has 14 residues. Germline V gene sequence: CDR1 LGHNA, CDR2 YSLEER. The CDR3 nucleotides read TGCGCCAGCAGCCGAGGCAGGGAGGTTTCACCCCTCCACTTT. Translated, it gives CASSRGREVSPLHF.

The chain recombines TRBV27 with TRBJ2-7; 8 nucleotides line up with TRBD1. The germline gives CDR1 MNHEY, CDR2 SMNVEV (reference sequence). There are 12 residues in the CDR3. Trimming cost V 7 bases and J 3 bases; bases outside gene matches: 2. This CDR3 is CASKTGGYEQYF. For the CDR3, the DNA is TGTGCCAGCAAAACAGGGGGCTACGAGCAGTACTTC.

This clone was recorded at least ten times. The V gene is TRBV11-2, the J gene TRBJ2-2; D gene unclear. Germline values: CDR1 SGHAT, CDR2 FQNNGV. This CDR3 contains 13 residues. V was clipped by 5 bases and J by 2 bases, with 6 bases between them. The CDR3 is CASSPPNTGELFF. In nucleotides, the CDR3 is TGTGCCAGCAGCCCCCCAAACACCGGGGAGCTGTTTTTT.

CDR3 region: CASSGRTGRNEQFF. The DNA for the CDR3 is TGTGCCAGCAGTGGTAGGACAGGGCGGAATGAGCAGTTCTTC. This rearrangement joins TRBV2 to TRBJ2-1, with TRBD1 identical over 8 bases. The germline gives CDR1 SNHLY, CDR2 FYNNEI. The CDR3 totals 14 residues. Trimming took 4 bases from V and 7 from J; bases not matched to a gene: 6. The full variable domain, rest sourced from reference TRBV2 and TRBJ2-1, is EPEVTQTPSHQVTQMGQEVILRCVPISNHLYFYWYRQILGQKVEFLVSFYNNEISEKSEIFDDQFSVERPDGSNFTLKIRSTKLEDSAMYFCASSGRTGRNEQFFGPGTRLTVL.

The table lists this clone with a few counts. DNA of the CDR3: TGTGCCAGTAGTATAGGGCTAGGAGGAGATACGCAGTATTTT. Its protein product is CASSIGLGGDTQYF. The chain joins TRBV19 to TRBJ2-3; weak D call: TRBD2 (5 bases). Germline CDR1 is LNHDA and CDR2 is SQIVND (reference sequence). Trimming removed 1 base at V and 5 bases at J, with 10 bases between. The length of the CDR3 is 14 residues.

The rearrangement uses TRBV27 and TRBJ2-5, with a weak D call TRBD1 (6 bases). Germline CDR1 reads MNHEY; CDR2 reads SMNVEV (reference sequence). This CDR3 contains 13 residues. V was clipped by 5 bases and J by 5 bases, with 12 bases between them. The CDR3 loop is CASSQQGTETQYF. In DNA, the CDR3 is TGTGCCAGCAGTCAACAGGGTACCGAGACCCAGTACTTC.